The clone carrying this TCR beta chain has at least ten counts. As yet, its antigen is unknown. The ends lost 1 base at V and 2 bases at J; junction bases unmatched: 8. The V gene's germline CDR1 is SGHTA and CDR2 FQGNSA. The CDR3 spans 18 residues. The data are from a study of T-cell memory formation after mild COVID-19. Study conclusions and caveats: SARS-CoV-2 specificity of second-wave clones peaking day 37 was unconfirmed. Later expanders leaned CD4+, whereas clones that contracted between day 15 and 85 were balanced CD4/CD8. Among contracting clones, CD4+ were mainly CM/EM and CD8+ enriched in EMRA. Cross-reactive memory seemingly joined, as some responding clones were found in pre-infection memory.

TCRdb recomputed calls from the 5' RACE reads with MiXCR, one row per CDR3 protein. Of 150,000 to 200,000 distinct CDR3 sequences detected, 11% appear once; the ten largest clones hold roughly 3.8%. The sequenced sample was PBMCs or a T cell subset sorted from them (not recorded which). J is TRBJ2-5 and V is TRBV7-2, with 12 bases aligning to TRBD2. The origin of this receptor is a man between 18 and 35 years old who had mild COVID-19 (a few samples of this study predate the infection). Cell type and time point are not known. The CDR3 spells CASSLVLAGGSVQETQYF. CDR3 nucleotide sequence: TGTGCCAGCAGCTTAGTGCTAGCGGGGGGGTCCGTGCAAGAGACCCAGTACTTC. Full variable domain (missing parts from reference TRBV7-2 and TRBJ2-5): GAGVSQSPSNKVTEKGKDVELRCDPISGHTALYWYRQSLGQGLEFLIYFQGNSAPDKSGLPSDRFSAERTGGSVSTLTIQRTQQEDSAVYLCASSLVLAGGSVQETQYFGPGTRLLVL.